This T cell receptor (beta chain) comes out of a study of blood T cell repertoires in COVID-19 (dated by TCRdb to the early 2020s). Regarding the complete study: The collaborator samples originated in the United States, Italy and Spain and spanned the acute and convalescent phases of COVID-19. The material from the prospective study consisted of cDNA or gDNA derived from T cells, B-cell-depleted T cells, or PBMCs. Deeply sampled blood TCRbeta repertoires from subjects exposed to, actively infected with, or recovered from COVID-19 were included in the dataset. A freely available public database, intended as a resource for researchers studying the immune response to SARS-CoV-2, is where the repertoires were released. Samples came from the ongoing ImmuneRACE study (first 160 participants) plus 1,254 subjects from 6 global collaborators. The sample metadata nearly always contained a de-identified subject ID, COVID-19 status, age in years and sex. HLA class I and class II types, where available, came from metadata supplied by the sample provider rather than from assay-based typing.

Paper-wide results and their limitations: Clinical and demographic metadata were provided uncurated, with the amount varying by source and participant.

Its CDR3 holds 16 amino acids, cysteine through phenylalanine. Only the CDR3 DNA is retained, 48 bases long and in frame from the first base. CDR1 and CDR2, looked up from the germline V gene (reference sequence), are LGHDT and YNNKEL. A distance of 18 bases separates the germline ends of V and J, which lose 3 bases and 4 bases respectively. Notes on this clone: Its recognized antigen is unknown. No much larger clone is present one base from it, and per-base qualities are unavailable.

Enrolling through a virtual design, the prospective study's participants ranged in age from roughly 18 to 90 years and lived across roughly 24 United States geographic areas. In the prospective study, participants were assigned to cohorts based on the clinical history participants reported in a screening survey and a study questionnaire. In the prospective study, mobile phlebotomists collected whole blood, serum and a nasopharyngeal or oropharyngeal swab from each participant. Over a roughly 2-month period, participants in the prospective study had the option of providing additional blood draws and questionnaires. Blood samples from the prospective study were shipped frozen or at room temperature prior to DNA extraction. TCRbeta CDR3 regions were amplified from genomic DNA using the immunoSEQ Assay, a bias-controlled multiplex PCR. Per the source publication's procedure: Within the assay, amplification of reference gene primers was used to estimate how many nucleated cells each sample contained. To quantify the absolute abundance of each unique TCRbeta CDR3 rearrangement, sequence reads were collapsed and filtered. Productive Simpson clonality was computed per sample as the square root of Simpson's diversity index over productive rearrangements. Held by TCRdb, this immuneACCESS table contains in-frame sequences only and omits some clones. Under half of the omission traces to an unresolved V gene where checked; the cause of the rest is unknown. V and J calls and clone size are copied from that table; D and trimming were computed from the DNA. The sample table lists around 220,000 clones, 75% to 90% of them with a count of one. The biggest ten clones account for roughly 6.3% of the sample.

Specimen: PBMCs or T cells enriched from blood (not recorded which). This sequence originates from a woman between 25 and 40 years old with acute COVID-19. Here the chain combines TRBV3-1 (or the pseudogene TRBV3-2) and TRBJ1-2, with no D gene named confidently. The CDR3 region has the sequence CASSHGGAGSGYGYTF. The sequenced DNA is TGTGCCAGCAGCCATGGTGGAGCGGGCTCAGGCTATGGCTACACCTTC.